This T cell receptor beta chain is drawn from a study of monozygotic twins with inflammatory bowel disease. General study results and limits: Researchers report that IBD patients shared fewer clonotypes with others than healthy twins, especially amid disease activity.

TCRdb reprocessed the 5' RACE reads and keeps a single row for each CDR3 protein, giving no DNA. The table for this sample gives about 300,000 distinct CDR3 sequences. Of note for this clonotype: Its antigen is not identified.

The CDR3 is 16 residues long. CDR1 is SQVTM, CDR2 ANQGSEA, per germline. The clonotype originates from a human donor with ulcerative colitis or Crohn's disease, or a healthy co-twin of an affected twin (not recorded which). The genes are TRBV29-1 and TRBJ2-7; the D gene TCRdb calls, TRBD2, cannot be checked with no DNA. The sample comprised blood. CDR3 protein: CSVGGFVRGRDYEQYF.